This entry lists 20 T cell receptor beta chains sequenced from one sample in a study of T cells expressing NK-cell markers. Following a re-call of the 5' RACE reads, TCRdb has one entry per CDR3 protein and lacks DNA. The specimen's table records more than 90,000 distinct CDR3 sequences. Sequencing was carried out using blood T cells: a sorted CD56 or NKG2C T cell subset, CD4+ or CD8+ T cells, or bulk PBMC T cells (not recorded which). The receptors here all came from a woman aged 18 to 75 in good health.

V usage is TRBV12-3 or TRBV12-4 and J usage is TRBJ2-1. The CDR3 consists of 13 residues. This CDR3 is CASSLAVYNEQFF.

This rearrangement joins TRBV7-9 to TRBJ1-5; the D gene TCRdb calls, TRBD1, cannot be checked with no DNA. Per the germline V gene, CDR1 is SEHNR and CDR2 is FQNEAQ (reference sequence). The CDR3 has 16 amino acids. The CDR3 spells CASSHQSWTAYQPQHF.

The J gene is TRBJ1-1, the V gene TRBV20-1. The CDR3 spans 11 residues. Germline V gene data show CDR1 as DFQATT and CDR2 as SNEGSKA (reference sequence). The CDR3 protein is CSAVQGTEAFF.

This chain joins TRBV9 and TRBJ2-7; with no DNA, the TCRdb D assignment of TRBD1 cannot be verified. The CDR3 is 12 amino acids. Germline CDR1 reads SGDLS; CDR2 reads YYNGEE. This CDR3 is CASSVTGGEQYF.

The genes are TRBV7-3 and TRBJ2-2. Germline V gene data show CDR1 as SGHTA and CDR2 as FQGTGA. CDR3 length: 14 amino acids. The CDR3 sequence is CASSLMENTGELFF. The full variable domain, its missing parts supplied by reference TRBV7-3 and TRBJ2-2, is GAGVSQTPSNKVTEKGKYVELRCDPISGHTALYWYRQSLGQGPEFLIYFQGTGAADDSGLPNDRFFAVRPEGSVSTLKIQRTERGDSAVYLCASSLMENTGELFFGEGSRLTVL.

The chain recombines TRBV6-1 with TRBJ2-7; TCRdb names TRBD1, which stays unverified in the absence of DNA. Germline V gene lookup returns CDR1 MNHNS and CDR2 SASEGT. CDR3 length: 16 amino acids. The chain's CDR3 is CASSATGTGQVYEQYF.

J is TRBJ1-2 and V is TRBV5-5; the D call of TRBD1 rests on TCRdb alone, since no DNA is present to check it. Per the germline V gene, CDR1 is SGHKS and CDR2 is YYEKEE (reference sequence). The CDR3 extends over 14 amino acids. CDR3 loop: CASSPHHGPDGYTF. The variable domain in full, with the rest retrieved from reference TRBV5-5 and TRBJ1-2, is DAGVTQSPTHLIKTRGQQVTLRCSPISGHKSVSWYQQVLGQGPQFIFQYYEKEERGRGNFPDRFSARQFPNYSSELNVNALLLGDSALYLCASSPHHGPDGYTFGSGTRLTVV.

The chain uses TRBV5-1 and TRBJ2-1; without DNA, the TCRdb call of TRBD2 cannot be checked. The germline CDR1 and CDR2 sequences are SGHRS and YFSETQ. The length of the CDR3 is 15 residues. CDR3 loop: CASSLVAGVEDEQFF.

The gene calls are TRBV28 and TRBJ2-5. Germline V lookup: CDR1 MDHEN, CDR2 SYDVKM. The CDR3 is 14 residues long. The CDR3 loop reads CASSRQGFEETQYF. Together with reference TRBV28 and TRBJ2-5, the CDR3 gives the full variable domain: DVKVTQSSRYLVKRTGEKVFLECVQDMDHENMFWYRQDPGLGLRLIYFSYDVKMKEKGDIPEGYSVSREKKERFSLILESASTNQTSMYLCASSRQGFEETQYFGPGTRLLVL.

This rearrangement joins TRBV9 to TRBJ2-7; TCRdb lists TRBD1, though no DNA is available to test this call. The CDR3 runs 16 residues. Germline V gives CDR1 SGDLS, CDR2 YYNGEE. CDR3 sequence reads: CASSATPDGGYYEQYF.

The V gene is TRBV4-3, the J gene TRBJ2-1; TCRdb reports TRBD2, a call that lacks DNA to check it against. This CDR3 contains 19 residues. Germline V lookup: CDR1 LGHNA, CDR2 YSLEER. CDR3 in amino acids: CASSQDLAAGGPLGNEQFF.

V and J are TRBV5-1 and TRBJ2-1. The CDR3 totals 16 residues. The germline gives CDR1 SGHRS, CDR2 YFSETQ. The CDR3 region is CASSLVRLGVDNEQFF.

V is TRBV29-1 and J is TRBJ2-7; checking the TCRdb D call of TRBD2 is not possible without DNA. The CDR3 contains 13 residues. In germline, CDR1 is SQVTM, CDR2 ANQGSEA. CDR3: CSVSGSLTYEQYF.

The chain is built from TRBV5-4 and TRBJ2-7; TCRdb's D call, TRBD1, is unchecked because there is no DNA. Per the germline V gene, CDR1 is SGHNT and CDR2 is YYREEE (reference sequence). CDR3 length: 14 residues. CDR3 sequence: CASTGPGGTYEQYF.

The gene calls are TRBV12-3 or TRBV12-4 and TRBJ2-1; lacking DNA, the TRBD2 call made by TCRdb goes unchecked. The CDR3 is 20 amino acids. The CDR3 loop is CASSLTVGLAGDSSYNEQFF.

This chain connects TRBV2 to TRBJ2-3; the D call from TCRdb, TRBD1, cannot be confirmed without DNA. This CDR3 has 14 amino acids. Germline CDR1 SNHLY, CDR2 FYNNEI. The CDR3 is CASSPGVHTDTQYF.

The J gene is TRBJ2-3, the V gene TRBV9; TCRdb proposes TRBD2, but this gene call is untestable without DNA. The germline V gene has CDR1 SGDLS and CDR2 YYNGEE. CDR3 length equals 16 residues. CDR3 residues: CASSVSQRENSDTQYF.

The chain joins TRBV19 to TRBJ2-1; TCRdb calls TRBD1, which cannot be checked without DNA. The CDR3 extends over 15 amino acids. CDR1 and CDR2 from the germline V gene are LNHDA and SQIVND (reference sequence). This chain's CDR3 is CASSITGTGGNEQFF.

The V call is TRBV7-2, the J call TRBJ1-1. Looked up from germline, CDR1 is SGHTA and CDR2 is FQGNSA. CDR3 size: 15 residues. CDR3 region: CASSLVRGSNTEAFF.

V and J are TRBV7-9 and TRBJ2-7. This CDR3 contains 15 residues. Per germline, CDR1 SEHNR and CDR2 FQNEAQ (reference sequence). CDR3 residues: CASSLVGTGHHEQYF.